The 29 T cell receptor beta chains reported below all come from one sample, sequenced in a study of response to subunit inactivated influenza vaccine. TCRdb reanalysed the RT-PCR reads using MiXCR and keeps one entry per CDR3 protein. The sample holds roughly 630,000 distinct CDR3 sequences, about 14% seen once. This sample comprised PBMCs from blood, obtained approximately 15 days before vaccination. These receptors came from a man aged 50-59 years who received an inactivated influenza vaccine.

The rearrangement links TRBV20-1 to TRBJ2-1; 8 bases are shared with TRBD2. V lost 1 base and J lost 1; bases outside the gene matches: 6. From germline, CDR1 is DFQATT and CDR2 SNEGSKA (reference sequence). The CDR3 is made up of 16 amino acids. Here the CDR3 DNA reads TGCAGTGCTAGAGGGTTCGGGGGGGATTCCTACAATGAGCAGTTCTTC. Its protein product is CSARGFGGDSYNEQFF.

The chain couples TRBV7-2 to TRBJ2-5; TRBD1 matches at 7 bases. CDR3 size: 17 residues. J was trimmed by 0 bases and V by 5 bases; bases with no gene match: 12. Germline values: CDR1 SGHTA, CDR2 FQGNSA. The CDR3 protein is CASSTSTGAWYQETQYF. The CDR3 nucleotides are TGTGCCAGCAGCACATCCACAGGGGCCTGGTACCAAGAGACCCAGTACTTC.

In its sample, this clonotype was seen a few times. CDR3 in DNA: TGCAGCGCCCGGGGACTAGTGACGAATGAGCAGTTCTTC. This encodes CSARGLVTNEQFF. The rearrangement joins TRBV29-1 to TRBJ2-1; 8 nucleotides align to TRBD2. Germline V gene data show CDR1 as SQVTM and CDR2 as ANQGSEA. There are 13 residues in the CDR3. After removal of 7 bases from V and 7 bases from J, the junction contained 9 bases not matched to a gene.

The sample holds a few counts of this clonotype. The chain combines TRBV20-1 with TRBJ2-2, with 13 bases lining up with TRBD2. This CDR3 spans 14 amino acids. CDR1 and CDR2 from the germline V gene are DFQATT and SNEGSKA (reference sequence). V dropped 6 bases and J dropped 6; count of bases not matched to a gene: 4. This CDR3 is CSARTSGRAGELFF. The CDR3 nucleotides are TGCAGTGCCCGGACTAGCGGGAGAGCCGGGGAGCTGTTTTTT.

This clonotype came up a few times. The DNA of the CDR3 is TGCAGCGTTGAAGAGAGGGGGGGCAACTCCTACGAGCAGTACTTC. Residues: CSVEERGGNSYEQYF. V gene TRBV29-1 combines with J gene TRBJ2-7, with D possibly matching TRBD2 (7 bases). This CDR3 spans 15 amino acids. Germline CDR1 is SQVTM and CDR2 is ANQGSEA. V lost 0 bases to trimming and J lost 0 bases, with 12 bases between them.

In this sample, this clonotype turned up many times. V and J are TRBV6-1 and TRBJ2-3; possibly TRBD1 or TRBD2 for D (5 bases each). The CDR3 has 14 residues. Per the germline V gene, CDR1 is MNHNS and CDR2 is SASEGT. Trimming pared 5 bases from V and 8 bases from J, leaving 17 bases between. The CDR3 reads CASSTSWGTGTQYF. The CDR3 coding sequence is TGTGCCAGCAGTACCAGTTGGGGGACCGGTACGCAGTATTTT.

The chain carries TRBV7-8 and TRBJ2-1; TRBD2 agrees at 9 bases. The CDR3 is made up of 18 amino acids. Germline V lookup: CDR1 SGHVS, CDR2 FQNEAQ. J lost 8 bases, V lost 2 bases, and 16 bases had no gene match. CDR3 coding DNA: TGTGCCAGCAGCTTATTGTTTATGGCGGCTAGCGGGACCGATGAGCAGTTCTTC. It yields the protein CASSLLFMAASGTDEQFF. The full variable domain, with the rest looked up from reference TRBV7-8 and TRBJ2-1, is GAGVSQSPRYKVAKRGQDVALRCDPISGHVSLFWYQQALGQGPEFLTYFQNEAQLDKSGLPSDRFFAERPEGSVSTLKIQRTQQEDSAVYLCASSLLFMAASGTDEQFFGPGTRLTVL.

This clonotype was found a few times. The CDR3, as DNA: TGTGCCAGCAGTTTTCGGGGGGGATACCCATACAATGAGCAGTTCTTC. Its translation is CASSFRGGYPYNEQFF. The V and J genes are TRBV12-3 or TRBV12-4 and TRBJ2-1; 8 bases are shared with TRBD2. The length of the CDR3 is 16 residues. The J segment lost 4 bases and the V segment lost 3 bases, leaving 8 bases of the junction unmatched.

CDR3 amino acids: CASRASAQETQYF. CDR3 nucleotides: TGTGCCAGCAGGGCTAGCGCTCAAGAGACCCAGTACTTC. The chain couples TRBV7-3 to TRBJ2-5; possible D gene TRBD2, 6 bases. This CDR3 has 13 residues. The V gene lost 6 bases and the J gene lost 2 bases, with 10 bases spanning the gap. Germline CDR1 and CDR2: SGHTA and FQGTGA.

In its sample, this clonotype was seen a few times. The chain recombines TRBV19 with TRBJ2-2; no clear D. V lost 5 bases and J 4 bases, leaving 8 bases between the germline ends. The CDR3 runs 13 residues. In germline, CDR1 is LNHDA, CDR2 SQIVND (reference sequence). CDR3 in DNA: TGTGCCAGTAGTGGGCTAATCACCGGGGAGCTGTTTTTT. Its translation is CASSGLITGELFF.

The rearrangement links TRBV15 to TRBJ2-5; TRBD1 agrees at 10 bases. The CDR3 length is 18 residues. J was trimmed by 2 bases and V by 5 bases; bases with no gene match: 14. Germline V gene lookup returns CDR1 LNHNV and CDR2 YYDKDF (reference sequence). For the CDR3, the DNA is TGTGCCACCAGCGCAGGACAGGGGGTTTTCCAGTTTCAAGAGACCCAGTACTTC. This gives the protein CATSAGQGVFQFQETQYF.

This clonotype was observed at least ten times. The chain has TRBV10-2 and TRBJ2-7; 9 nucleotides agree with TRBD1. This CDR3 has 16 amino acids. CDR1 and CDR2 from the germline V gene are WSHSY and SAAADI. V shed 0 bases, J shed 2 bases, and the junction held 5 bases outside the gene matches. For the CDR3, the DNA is TGCGCCAGCAGTGAGTCCTCAGGGACAGGGCCCTACGAGCAGTACTTC. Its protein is CASSESSGTGPYEQYF.

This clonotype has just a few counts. The CDR3 DNA reads TGTGCCAGCAGCCGGACCCACACCGGGGAGCTGTTTTTT. It encodes CASSRTHTGELFF. V gene TRBV6-2 or TRBV6-3 combines with J gene TRBJ2-2; the D is unclear. Germline V gene sequence: CDR1 MNHEY, CDR2 SVGEGT. The CDR3 loop spans 13 amino acids. The V gene lost 6 bases and the J gene lost 3 bases, with 8 bases spanning the gap.

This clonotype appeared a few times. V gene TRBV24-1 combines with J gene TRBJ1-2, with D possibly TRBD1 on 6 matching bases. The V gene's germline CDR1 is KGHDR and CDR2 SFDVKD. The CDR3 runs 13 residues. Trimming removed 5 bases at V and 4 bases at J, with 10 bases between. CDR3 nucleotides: TGTGCCACCAGTGGGGGGCAGCGCTATGGCTACACCTTC. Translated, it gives CATSGGQRYGYTF.

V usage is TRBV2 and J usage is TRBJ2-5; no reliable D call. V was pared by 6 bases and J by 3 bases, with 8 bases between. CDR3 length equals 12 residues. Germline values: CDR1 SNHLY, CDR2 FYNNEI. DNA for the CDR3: TGTGCCAGCAGGGGAATTGAAGAGACCCAGTACTTC. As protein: CASRGIEETQYF.

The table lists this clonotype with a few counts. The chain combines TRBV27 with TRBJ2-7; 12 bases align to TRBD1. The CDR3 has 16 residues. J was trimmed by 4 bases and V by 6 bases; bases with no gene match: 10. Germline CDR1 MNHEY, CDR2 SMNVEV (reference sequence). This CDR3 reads CASSSHRDRGLYEQYF. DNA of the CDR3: TGTGCCAGCAGCTCGCATAGGGACAGGGGGCTATACGAGCAGTACTTC.

The CDR3 sequence: CSPCEARNNEQFF. As DNA, the CDR3 is TGCAGCCCCTGCGAGGCTAGAAACAATGAGCAGTTCTTC. The J gene is TRBJ2-1, the V gene TRBV29-1; no firm D call. This CDR3 is built from 13 residues. Trimming removed 8 bases at V and 5 bases at J, with 16 bases between. Germline lookup yields CDR1 SQVTM and CDR2 ANQGSEA.

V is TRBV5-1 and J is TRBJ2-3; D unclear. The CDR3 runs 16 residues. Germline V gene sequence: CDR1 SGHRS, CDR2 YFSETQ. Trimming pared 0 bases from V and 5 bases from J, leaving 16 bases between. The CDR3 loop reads CASSLGPPGLGDTQYF. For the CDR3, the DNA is TGCGCCAGCAGCTTGGGGCCCCCGGGTTTGGGAGATACGCAGTATTTT.

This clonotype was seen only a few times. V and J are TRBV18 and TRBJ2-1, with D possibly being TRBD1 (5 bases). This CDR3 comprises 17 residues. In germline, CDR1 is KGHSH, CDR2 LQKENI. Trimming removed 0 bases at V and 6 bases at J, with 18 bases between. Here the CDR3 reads CASSPPPGHTSLNEQFF. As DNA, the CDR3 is TGTGCCAGCTCACCACCTCCAGGACACACGTCCCTCAATGAGCAGTTCTTC.

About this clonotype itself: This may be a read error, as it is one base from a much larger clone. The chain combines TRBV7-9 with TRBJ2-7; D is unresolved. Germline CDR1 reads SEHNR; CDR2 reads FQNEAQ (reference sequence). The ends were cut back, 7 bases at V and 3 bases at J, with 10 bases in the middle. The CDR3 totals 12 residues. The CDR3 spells CASIPTVYEQYF. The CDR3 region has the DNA TGTGCCAGCATCCCGACCGTCTACGAGCAGTACTTC.

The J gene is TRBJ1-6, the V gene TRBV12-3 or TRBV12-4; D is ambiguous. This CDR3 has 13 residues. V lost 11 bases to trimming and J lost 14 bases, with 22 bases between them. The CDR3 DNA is TGTGCCTCCAGCCCGGTCGGCAAAGGGACCCTCCACTTT. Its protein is CASSPVGKGTLHF.

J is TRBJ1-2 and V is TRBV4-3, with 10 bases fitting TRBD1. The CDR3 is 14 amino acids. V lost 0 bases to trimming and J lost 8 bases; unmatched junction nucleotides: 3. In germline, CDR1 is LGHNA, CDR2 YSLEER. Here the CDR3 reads CASSQDGTGEGYTF. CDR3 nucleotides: TGCGCCAGCAGCCAAGATGGGACAGGGGAAGGCTACACCTTC.

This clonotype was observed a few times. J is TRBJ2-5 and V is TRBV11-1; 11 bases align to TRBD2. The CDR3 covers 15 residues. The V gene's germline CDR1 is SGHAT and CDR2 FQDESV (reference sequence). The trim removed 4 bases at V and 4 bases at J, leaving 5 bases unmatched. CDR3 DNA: TGTGCCAGCAGCTATACTAGCGGGAGAGGAGAGACCCAGTACTTC. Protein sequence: CASSYTSGRGETQYF.

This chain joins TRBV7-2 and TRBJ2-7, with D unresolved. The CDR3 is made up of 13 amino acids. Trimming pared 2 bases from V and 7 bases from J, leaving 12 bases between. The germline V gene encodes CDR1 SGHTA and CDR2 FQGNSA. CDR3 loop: CASSLLEWGEQYF. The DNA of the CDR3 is TGTGCCAGCAGCTTACTGGAATGGGGAGAGCAGTACTTC.

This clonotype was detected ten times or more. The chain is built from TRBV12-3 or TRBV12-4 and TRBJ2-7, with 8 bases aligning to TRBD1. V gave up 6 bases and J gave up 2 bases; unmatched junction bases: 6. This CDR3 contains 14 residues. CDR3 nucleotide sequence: TGTGCCAGCAGCCTCGGACAGGGTCCCTACGAGCAGTACTTC. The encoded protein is CASSLGQGPYEQYF.

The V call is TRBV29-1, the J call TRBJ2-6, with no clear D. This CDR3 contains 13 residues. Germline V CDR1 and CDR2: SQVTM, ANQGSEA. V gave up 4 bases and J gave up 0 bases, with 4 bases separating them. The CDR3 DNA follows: TGCAGCGTTGCTAACTCTGGGGCCAACGTCCTGACTTTC. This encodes CSVANSGANVLTF.

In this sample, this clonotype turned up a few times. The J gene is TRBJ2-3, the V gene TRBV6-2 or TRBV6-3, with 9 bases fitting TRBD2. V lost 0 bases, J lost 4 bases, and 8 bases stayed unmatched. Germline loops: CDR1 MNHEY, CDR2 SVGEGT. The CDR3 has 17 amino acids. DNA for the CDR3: TGTGCCAGCAGTTACTCGCAGCTAGCGGGACGACCAGATACGCAGTATTTT. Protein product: CASSYSQLAGRPDTQYF.

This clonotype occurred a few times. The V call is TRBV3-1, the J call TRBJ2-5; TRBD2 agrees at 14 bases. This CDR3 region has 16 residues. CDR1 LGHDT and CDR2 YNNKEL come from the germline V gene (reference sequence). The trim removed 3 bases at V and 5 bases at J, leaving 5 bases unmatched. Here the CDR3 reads CASSHGTSGSGETQYF. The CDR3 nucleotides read TGTGCCAGCAGCCACGGGACTAGCGGGAGTGGGGAGACCCAGTACTTC.

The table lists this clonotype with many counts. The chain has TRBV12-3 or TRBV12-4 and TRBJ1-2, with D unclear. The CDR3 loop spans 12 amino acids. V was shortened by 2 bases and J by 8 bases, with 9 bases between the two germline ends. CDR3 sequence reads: CASSLFPLGYTF. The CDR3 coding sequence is TGTGCCAGCAGTTTATTTCCCCTGGGCTACACCTTC.